This T cell receptor (beta chain) was observed in a study of cytomegalovirus exposure and HLA in healthy donors. Study information: Genotyping of some 400 donors showed that over 80% belonged to the Caucasian-associated ancestry cluster. Study observations and caveats: Highly shared sequence variants in one cluster were likely a sequencing artifact. The CMV antigen specificity of a few CMV-associated chains was confirmed through in vitro analysis. What TCR beta sequences reportedly achieved was accurate prediction of HLA-A and HLA-B alleles in most subjects.

The PCR ran on 60 Vbeta and 13 Jbeta primers. Produced via immunoSEQ multiplex PCR; TCRdb's table is partial and in-frame only. The profile shows more than 95,000 clones, about three quarters of them singletons. Concerning this clone: Its antigen remains unknown.

V gave up 3 bases and J gave up 4 bases; unmatched junction bases: 3. The germline gives CDR1 SQVTM, CDR2 ANQGSEA. CDR3 length: 13 amino acids. V and J are TRBV29-1 and TRBJ2-7; the match to TRBD1 covers 10 bases. This clonotype originated in a female donor in good health and CMV-seronegative. Source material: PBMCs. The CDR3 region is CSVEGQGTYEQYF. The CDR3 nucleotides read TGCAGCGTTGAGGGACAGGGGACATACGAGCAGTACTTC.